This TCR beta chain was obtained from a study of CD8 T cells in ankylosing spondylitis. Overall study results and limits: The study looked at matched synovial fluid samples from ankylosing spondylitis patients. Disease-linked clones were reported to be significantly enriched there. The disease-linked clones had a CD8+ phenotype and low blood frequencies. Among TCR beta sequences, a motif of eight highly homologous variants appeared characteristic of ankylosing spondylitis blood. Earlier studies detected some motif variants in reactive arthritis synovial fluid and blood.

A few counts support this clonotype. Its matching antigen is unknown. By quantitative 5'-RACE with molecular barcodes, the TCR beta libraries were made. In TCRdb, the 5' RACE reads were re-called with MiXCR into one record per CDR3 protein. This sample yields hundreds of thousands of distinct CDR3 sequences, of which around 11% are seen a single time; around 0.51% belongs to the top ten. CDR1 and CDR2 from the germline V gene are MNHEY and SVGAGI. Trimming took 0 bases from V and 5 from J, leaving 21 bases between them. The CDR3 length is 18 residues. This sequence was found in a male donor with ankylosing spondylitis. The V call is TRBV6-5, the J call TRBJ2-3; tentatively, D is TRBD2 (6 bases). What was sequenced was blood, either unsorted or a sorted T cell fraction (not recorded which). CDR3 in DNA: TGTGCCAGCAGTTACTCGTACTTAGTGGGAGGAAATGGAGATACGCAGTATTTT. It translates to CASSYSYLVGGNGDTQYF.